The 31 T cell receptor beta chains listed next were all sequenced from one sample in a study of cytomegalovirus exposure and HLA in healthy donors (dated by TCRdb to between 2016 and 2019). Preparation of the library involved the immunoSEQ multiplex PCR assay. A mixture of 60 forward primers for TCR Vbeta segments and 13 reverse primers for TCR Jbeta segments was used in the multiplex PCR. In its TCRdb copy, this immuneACCESS table keeps in-frame sequences only and misses some clones. Where compared with another copy, unresolved V genes explain less than half of these, and the others have no known cause. The sample table lists 150,000 to 200,000 clones, approximately 70% of them with a count of one. The leading ten clones occupy about 4.5% of the sample. The sample taken for sequencing was PBMCs. The source is a young man in good health and CMV-seropositive.

The chain carries TRBV7-9 and TRBJ1-2, with a possible D match to TRBD1 (6 bases). The CDR3 runs to 14 residues. The germline V gene encodes CDR1 SEHNR and CDR2 FQNEAQ (reference sequence). Trimming pared 5 bases from V and 1 base from J, leaving 11 bases between. CDR3 DNA: TGTGCCAGCAGCACCGGGACATTTAACTATGGCTACACCTTC. Amino acids: CASSTGTFNYGYTF. Using reference TRBV7-9 and TRBJ1-2 for the parts outside the CDR3, the full variable domain is DTGVSQNPRHKITKRGQNVTFRCDPISEHNRLYWYRQTLGQGPEFLTYFQNEAQLEKSRLLSDRFSAERPKGSFSTLEIQRTEQGDSAMYLCASSTGTFNYGYTFGSGTRLTVV.

J is TRBJ2-7 and V is TRBV27; the match to TRBD2 covers 11 bases. After removal of 7 bases from V and 5 bases from J, the junction contained 10 bases not matched to a gene. CDR1 and CDR2 (germline): MNHEY, SMNVEV (reference sequence). The CDR3 contains 15 residues. CDR3: CASKPGLAVSDEQYV. The CDR3 DNA is TGTGCCAGCAAACCGGGACTAGCGGTTAGCGACGAGCAGTACGTC.

In its sample, this clone was seen a few times. This chain joins TRBV30 and TRBJ1-4; 9 nucleotides agree with TRBD1. The CDR3 contains 11 residues. The germline V gene encodes CDR1 GTSNPN and CDR2 SVGIG (reference sequence). V shed 8 bases, J shed 10 bases, and the junction held 5 bases outside the gene matches. DNA of the CDR3: TGTGCCGGGGACAGGGATGGAAAACTGTTTTTT. It translates to CAGDRDGKLFF.

This chain uses TRBV6-5 with TRBJ1-5; weak D call: TRBD1 (6 bases). The V and J ends lost 2 bases and 4 bases respectively, with 6 bases between them. The CDR3 has 13 residues. From germline, CDR1 is MNHEY and CDR2 SVGAGI. The CDR3 nucleotides are TGTGCCAGCAGTTACAGGGGGAATCAGCCCCAGCATTTT. Protein: CASSYRGNQPQHF.

The V call is TRBV7-9, the J call TRBJ2-2; TRBD2 matches at 9 bases. The J segment lost 5 bases and the V segment lost 11 bases, leaving 9 bases of the junction unmatched. Per germline, CDR1 SEHNR and CDR2 FQNEAQ (reference sequence). The length of the CDR3 is 14 residues. The CDR3 coding sequence is TGTGCCCTGGAGGAGCGGGGGGTAACCGGGGAGCTGTTTTTT. Its protein is CALEERGVTGELFF.

The rearrangement uses TRBV6-6 and TRBJ2-1, with TRBD2 as a possible D gene (5 bases). The CDR3 runs 16 residues. Per germline, CDR1 MNHNY and CDR2 SVGAGI (reference sequence). Trimming left V 2 bases short and J 3 bases short, with 14 bases between. CDR3 coding DNA: TGTGCCAGCAGTTACCTCACTAGATTCCGCTACAATGAGCAGTTCTTC. The encoded protein is CASSYLTRFRYNEQFF.

In its sample, this clone was seen many times. The chain uses TRBV19 and TRBJ1-4; 9 bases are shared with TRBD1. The CDR3 consists of 14 residues. Per germline, CDR1 LNHDA and CDR2 SQIVND (reference sequence). After removal of 8 bases from V and 7 bases from J, the junction contained 8 bases not matched to a gene. The CDR3 is CASSEQGAGEKLFF. Written as DNA, the CDR3 is TGTGCCAGTTCGGAACAGGGGGCCGGTGAAAAACTGTTTTTT.

Only one count was recorded for this clone. The V gene is TRBV7-9, the J gene TRBJ2-1; 8 nucleotides line up with TRBD2. This CDR3 has 14 amino acids. Germline V gives CDR1 SEHNR, CDR2 FQNEAQ (reference sequence). With V trimmed by 10 bases and J by 5 bases, 10 bases remained unmatched. DNA of the CDR3: TGTGCCACGACGCAGGGTAGCGGGGACAATGAGCAGTTCTTC. This encodes CATTQGSGDNEQFF.

In its sample, this clone was seen a few times. V is TRBV30 and J is TRBJ2-1; 10 bases match TRBD2. V lost 8 bases and J lost 5; bases outside the gene matches: 15. CDR3 size: 16 residues. Germline CDR1 and CDR2: GTSNPN and SVGIG (reference sequence). This CDR3 reads CARNTAGGPGDNEQFF. CDR3 sequence (DNA): TGTGCCCGAAACACAGCGGGAGGGCCAGGGGACAATGAGCAGTTCTTC. Combining the CDR3 with reference TRBV30 and TRBJ2-1 gives the whole variable domain SQTIHQWPATLVQPVGSPLSLECTVEGTSNPNLYWYRQAAGRGLQLLFYSVGIGQISSEVPQNLSASRPQDRQFILSSKKLLLSDSGFYLCARNTAGGPGDNEQFFGPGTRLTVL.

This clone showed up just a few times. The rearrangement joins TRBV6-1 to TRBJ2-1, with a tentative D call TRBD2 (5 bases). This CDR3 has 16 amino acids. The V end lost 0 bases, the J end lost 9 bases, and 18 bases lay between the germline ends. Germline CDR1 is MNHNS and CDR2 is SASEGT. DNA of the CDR3: TGTGCCAGCAGTGAAGCGATGGTGGGAGTGCCCGGTGAGCAGTTCTTC. This translates into CASSEAMVGVPGEQFF.

V usage is TRBV2 and J usage is TRBJ2-7; D unresolved. This CDR3 spans 12 amino acids. In germline, CDR1 is SNHLY, CDR2 FYNNEI. Trimming shortened V by 7 bases and J by 6 bases, and 13 bases separated the two germline ends. This CDR3 reads CASNQVSGEQYV. The CDR3 DNA is TGTGCCAGCAATCAGGTCTCAGGCGAGCAGTACGTC.

V usage is TRBV11-2 and J usage is TRBJ1-2; a weak D match, TRBD1 (5 bases). V was pared by 1 base and J by 1 base, with 13 bases between. CDR3 length: 16 residues. Germline loops: CDR1 SGHAT, CDR2 FQNNGV. CDR3 coding DNA: TGTGCCAGCAGCTTAGTGGGGGGGAGTCTTAACTATGGCTACACCTTC. Translated: CASSLVGGSLNYGYTF.

V and J are TRBV4-1 and TRBJ1-1, with TRBD1 matching 9 bases. The ends lost 1 base at V and 5 bases at J; junction bases unmatched: 5. Germline lookup yields CDR1 MGHRA and CDR2 YSYEKL. This CDR3 is 15 amino acids long. In DNA, the CDR3 is TGCGCCAGCAGCCAAGCCGGACAGGGGCGGACTGAAGCTTTCTTT. It codes for CASSQAGQGRTEAFF.

The chain recombines TRBV11-2 with TRBJ1-1; maybe TRBD1 (5 bases). The V gene lost 2 bases and the J gene lost 10 bases, with 20 bases spanning the gap. In germline, CDR1 is SGHAT, CDR2 FQNNGV. The CDR3 runs to 15 residues. The CDR3, as DNA: TGTGCCAGCAGCTTACCCGGCAGGGCCCCCAGTTCAGCTTTCTTT. Its protein is CASSLPGRAPSSAFF.

The chain joins TRBV9 to TRBJ1-3, with 11 bases identical to TRBD1. Germline V CDR1 and CDR2: SGDLS, YYNGEE. The CDR3 extends over 16 amino acids. The junction had 10 bases not matched to a gene; V was cut back by 4 bases and J by 7 bases. The CDR3 protein is CASSLPRDRGGNTIYF. The CDR3 nucleotides read TGTGCCAGCAGCCTCCCCCGGGACAGGGGGGGGAACACCATATATTTT. Supplemented by reference TRBV9 and TRBJ1-3, the full variable domain reads DSGVTQTPKHLITATGQRVTLRCSPRSGDLSVYWYQQSLDQGLQFLIQYYNGEERAKGNILERFSAQQFPDLHSELNLSSLELGDSALYFCASSLPRDRGGNTIYFGEGSWLTVV.

This clone was counted only a few times. This CDR3 reads CASSTTTGPEQFF. CDR3 bases: TGTGCCAGCAGTACGACGACAGGGCCCGAGCAGTTCTTC. The V gene is TRBV27, the J gene TRBJ2-1; 7 nucleotides match TRBD1. V dropped 5 bases and J dropped 10; count of bases not matched to a gene: 8. CDR1 and CDR2 (germline): MNHEY, SMNVEV (reference sequence). The CDR3 is 13 amino acids.

The CDR3 spells CASSLDRGSTEAFF. The CDR3 bases are TGTGCCAGCAGTCTCGACAGGGGCAGCACTGAAGCTTTCTTT. The V and J genes are TRBV6-1 and TRBJ1-1, with 8 bases that match TRBD1. Germline CDR1 and CDR2: MNHNS and SASEGT. Trimming took 5 bases from V and 4 from J; bases not matched to a gene: 6. This CDR3 spans 14 amino acids.

As DNA, the CDR3 is TGCGCCAGCAGTCCGAGGCGGGGAAGCTCCTACGAGCAGTACGTC. Translated: CASSPRRGSSYEQYV. The chain uses TRBV5-1 and TRBJ2-7; D possibly corresponds to TRBD2 (6 bases). From germline, CDR1 is SGHRS and CDR2 YFSETQ. This CDR3 is built from 15 residues. V shed 5 bases and J shed 0 bases, with 15 bases lying between them.

The rearrangement uses TRBV13 and TRBJ2-1; no clear D gene. Trimming removed 5 bases at V and 5 bases at J, with 13 bases between. Germline CDR1 reads PRHDT; CDR2 reads FYEKMQ (reference sequence). This CDR3 has 14 amino acids. The CDR3 DNA reads TGTGCCAGCAGCACCCGAATTAGAGACAATGAGCAGTTCTTC. Translated: CASSTRIRDNEQFF.

The chain combines TRBV27 with TRBJ1-4; TRBD1 agrees at 7 bases. This CDR3 has 13 amino acids. J gave up 8 bases and V 6 bases, and 6 bases lay outside the gene matches. CDR1 MNHEY and CDR2 SMNVEV come from the germline V gene (reference sequence). CDR3 loop: CASSDREDEKLFF. In DNA form, the CDR3 reads TGTGCCAGCAGCGACAGGGAAGACGAAAAACTGTTTTTT.

The genes are TRBV28 and TRBJ2-5, with D possibly TRBD2 on 6 matching bases. The V end was cut by 3 bases, the J end by 2 bases, with 10 bases between. Germline V CDR1 and CDR2: MDHEN, SYDVKM. This CDR3 has 14 residues. CDR3: CASSLGGVQETQYF. Here the CDR3 DNA reads TGTGCCAGCAGTTTGGGCGGGGTACAAGAGACCCAGTACTTC. Complete variable domain (other parts from reference TRBV28 and TRBJ2-5): DVKVTQSSRYLVKRTGEKVFLECVQDMDHENMFWYRQDPGLGLRLIYFSYDVKMKEKGDIPEGYSVSREKKERFSLILESASTNQTSMYLCASSLGGVQETQYFGPGTRLLVL.

V is TRBV27 and J is TRBJ1-1; D ambiguous. The CDR3 covers 13 residues. Trimming removed 2 bases from V and 7 bases from J, with 11 bases in between. CDR1 and CDR2 (germline): MNHEY, SMNVEV (reference sequence). The CDR3, as DNA: TGTGCCAGCAGTTTAAGTGGAGCACTTGAAGCTTTCTTT. This encodes CASSLSGALEAFF.

V usage is TRBV11-1 and J usage is TRBJ2-4, with TRBD1 matching 10 bases. The germline V gene has CDR1 SGHAT and CDR2 FQDESV (reference sequence). The CDR3 is 14 amino acids. Trimming took 4 bases from V and 10 from J; bases not matched to a gene: 7. The CDR3 loop reads CASSSPGQGFIQYF. CDR3 coding DNA: TGTGCCAGCAGCTCCCCGGGACAGGGGTTTATTCAGTACTTC.

The chain combines TRBV6-1 with TRBJ1-2; possibly TRBD1 for D (5 bases). Germline CDR1 is MNHNS and CDR2 is SASEGT. The V end lost 11 bases, the J end lost 6 bases, and 25 bases lay between the germline ends. CDR3 size: 15 residues. The CDR3 protein is CAVQDYRDFGDGYTF. In nucleotides, the CDR3 is TGTGCCGTACAAGACTACCGGGACTTCGGCGATGGCTACACCTTC.

This rearrangement joins TRBV18 to TRBJ2-1, with 8 positions matching TRBD1. The junction had 7 bases not matched to a gene; V was cut back by 2 bases and J by 7 bases. The CDR3 contains 15 residues. Germline-derived CDR1 and CDR2 are KGHSH and LQKENI. The CDR3 protein is CASSPSGQASNEQFF. CDR3 bases: TGTGCCAGCTCACCATCGGGACAGGCCTCAAATGAGCAGTTCTTC. Full variable domain (missing parts from reference TRBV18 and TRBJ2-1): NAGVMQNPRHLVRRRGQEARLRCSPMKGHSHVYWYRQLPEEGLKFMVYLQKENIIDESGMPKERFSAEFPKEGPSILRIQQVVRGDSAAYFCASSPSGQASNEQFFGPGTRLTVL.

The chain recombines TRBV5-6 with TRBJ2-7, with 10 nucleotides matching TRBD2. The germline V gene has CDR1 SGHDT and CDR2 YYEEEE. With V trimmed by 3 bases and J by 2 bases, 2 bases remained unmatched. There are 14 residues in the CDR3. CDR3 sequence: CASSSGLATYEQYV. CDR3 sequence (DNA): TGTGCCAGCAGCTCGGGACTAGCGACCTACGAGCAGTACGTC.

This chain links TRBV28 with TRBJ2-2; 8 bases map to TRBD2. The CDR3 loop spans 19 amino acids. Germline CDR1 reads MDHEN; CDR2 reads SYDVKM. V lost 3 bases, J lost 1 base, and 13 bases stayed unmatched. DNA of the CDR3: TGTGCCAGCAGTTTTTTTACCCACATGGGACTAGGGAACACCGGGGAGCTGTTTTTT. Its translation is CASSFFTHMGLGNTGELFF.

This sequence joins TRBV7-9 and TRBJ1-6; possible D gene TRBD1, 6 bases. Germline V CDR1 and CDR2: SEHNR, FQNEAQ (reference sequence). The CDR3 is made up of 16 amino acids. The V gene lost 1 base and the J gene lost 7 bases, with 14 bases spanning the gap. CDR3 sequence: CASSLGTVGLNSPLHF. As DNA, the CDR3 is TGTGCCAGCAGCTTAGGGACAGTTGGGTTAAATTCACCCCTCCACTTT.

This sequence joins TRBV2 and TRBJ2-3; possible D gene TRBD1, 5 bases. V was shortened by 6 bases and J by 2 bases, with 15 bases between the two germline ends. Germline V gene sequence: CDR1 SNHLY, CDR2 FYNNEI. This CDR3 spans 15 amino acids. The CDR3 is CASSVDNSATDTQYF. In DNA form, the CDR3 reads TGTGCCAGCAGCGTGGACAATTCCGCCACAGATACGCAGTATTTT.

This clone was found many times. The genes are TRBV7-9 and TRBJ2-2; perhaps TRBD1 as D (6 bases). Germline V lookup: CDR1 SEHNR, CDR2 FQNEAQ (reference sequence). This CDR3 comprises 16 residues. The ends were cut back, 5 bases at V and 4 bases at J, with 17 bases in the middle. CDR3 nucleotides: TGTGCCAGCAGCGACGTTGGGGGCTCGGTCACCGGGGAGCTGTTTTTT. Protein product: CASSDVGGSVTGELFF.

The chain employs TRBV29-1 and TRBJ2-5; 11 bases agree with TRBD2. Germline V gene lookup returns CDR1 SQVTM and CDR2 ANQGSEA. V dropped 6 bases and J dropped 4; count of bases not matched to a gene: 7. The CDR3 covers 14 residues. The CDR3 is CSVGTSGGGETQYF. The CDR3 bases are TGCAGCGTCGGGACTAGCGGCGGGGGAGAGACCCAGTACTTC. Full variable domain (outside the CDR3, taken from reference TRBV29-1 and TRBJ2-5): SAVISQKPSRDICQRGTSLTIQCQVDSQVTMMFWYRQQPGQSLTLIATANQGSEATYESGFVIDKFPISRPNLTFSTLTVSNMSPEDSSIYLCSVGTSGGGETQYFGPGTRLLVL.